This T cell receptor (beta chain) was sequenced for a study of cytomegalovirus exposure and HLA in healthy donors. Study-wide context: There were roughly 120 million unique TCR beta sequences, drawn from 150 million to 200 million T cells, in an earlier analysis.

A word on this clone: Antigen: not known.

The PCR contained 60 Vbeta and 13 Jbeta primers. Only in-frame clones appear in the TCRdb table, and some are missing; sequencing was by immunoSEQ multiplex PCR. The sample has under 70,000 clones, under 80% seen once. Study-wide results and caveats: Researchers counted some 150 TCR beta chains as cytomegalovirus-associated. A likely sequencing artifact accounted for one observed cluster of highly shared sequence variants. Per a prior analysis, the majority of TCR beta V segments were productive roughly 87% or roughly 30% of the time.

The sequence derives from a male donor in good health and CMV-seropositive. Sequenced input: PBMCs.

CDR3 residues: CASSQDWRQGADEQYF. The CDR3 DNA follows: TGCGCCAGCAGCCAAGATTGGCGACAGGGGGCTGACGAGCAGTACTTC. The V and J genes are TRBV4-3 and TRBJ2-7; 10 bases map to TRBD1. The V gene's germline CDR1 is LGHNA and CDR2 YSLEER. This CDR3 is built from 16 residues. V lost 0 bases to trimming and J lost 5 bases; unmatched junction nucleotides: 7.